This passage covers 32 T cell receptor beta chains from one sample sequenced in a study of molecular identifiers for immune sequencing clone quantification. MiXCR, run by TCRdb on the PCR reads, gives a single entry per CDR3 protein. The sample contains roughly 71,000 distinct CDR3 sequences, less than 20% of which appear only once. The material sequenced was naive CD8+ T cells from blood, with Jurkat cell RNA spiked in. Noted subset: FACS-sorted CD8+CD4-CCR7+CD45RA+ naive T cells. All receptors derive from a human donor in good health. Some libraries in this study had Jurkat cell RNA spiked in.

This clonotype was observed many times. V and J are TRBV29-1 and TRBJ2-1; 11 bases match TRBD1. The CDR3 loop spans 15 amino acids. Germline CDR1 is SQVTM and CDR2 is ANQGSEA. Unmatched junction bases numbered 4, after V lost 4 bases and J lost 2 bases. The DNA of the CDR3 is TGCAGCGTTGGCCGGACAGGGGGCGCCTACAATGAGCAGTTCTTC. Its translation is CSVGRTGGAYNEQFF.

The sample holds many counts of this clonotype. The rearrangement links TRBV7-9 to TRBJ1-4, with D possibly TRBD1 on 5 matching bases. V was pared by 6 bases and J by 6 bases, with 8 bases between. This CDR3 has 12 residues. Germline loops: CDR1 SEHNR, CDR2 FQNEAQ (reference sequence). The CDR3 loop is CASRGGYEKLFF. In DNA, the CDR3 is TGTGCCAGCAGGGGGGGATATGAAAAACTGTTTTTT.

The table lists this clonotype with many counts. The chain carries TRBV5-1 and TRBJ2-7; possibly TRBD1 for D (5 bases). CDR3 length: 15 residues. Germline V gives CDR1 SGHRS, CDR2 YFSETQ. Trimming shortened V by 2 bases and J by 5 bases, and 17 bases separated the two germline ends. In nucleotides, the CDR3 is TGCGCCAGCAGCTTAAACCCAGGCAGGGCCCACGAGCAGTACTTC. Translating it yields CASSLNPGRAHEQYF.

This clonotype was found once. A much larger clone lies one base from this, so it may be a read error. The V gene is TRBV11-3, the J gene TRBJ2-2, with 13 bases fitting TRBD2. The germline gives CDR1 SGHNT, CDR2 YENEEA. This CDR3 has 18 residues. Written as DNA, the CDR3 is TGTGCCAGCAGCCCCCGGACTAGCGGGAGTACGGGCACCAGGGAGCTGTTTTTT. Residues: CASSPRTSGSTGTRELFF.

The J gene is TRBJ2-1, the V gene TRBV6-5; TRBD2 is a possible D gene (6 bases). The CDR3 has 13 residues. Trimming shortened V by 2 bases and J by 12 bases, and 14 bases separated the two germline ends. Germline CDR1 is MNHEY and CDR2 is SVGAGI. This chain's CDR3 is CASSYSGGMGQFF. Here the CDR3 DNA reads TGTGCCAGCAGTTACAGTGGGGGGATGGGGCAGTTCTTC.

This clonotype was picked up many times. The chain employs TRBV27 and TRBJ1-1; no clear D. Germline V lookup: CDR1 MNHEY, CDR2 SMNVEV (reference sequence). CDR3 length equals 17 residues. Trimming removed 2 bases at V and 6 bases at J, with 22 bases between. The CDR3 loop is CASSLRVVGHFDAEAFF. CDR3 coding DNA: TGTGCCAGCAGTTTAAGGGTAGTTGGGCACTTCGACGCTGAAGCTTTCTTT.

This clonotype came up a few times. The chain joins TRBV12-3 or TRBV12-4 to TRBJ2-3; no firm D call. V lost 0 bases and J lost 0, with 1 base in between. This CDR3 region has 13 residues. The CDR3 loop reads CASSLASTDTQYF. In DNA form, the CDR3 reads TGTGCCAGCAGTTTAGCGAGCACAGATACGCAGTATTTT.

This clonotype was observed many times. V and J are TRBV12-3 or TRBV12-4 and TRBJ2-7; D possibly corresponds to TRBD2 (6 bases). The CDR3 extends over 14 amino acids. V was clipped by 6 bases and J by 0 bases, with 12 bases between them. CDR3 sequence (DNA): TGTGCCAGCAGCCCAGGACTAAGCTCCTACGAGCAGTACTTC. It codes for CASSPGLSSYEQYF.

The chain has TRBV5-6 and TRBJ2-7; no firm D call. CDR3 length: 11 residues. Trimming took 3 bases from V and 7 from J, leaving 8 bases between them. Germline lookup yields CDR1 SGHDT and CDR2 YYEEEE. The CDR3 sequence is CASSSLEEQYF. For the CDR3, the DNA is TGTGCCAGCAGCTCCCTAGAGGAGCAGTACTTC.

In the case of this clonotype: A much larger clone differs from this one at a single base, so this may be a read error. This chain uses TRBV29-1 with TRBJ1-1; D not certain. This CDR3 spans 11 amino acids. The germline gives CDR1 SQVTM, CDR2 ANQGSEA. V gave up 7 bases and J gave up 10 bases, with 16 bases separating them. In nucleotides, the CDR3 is TGCAGCGCCCCGGATCGTGTTGGAGCTTTCTTT. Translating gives CSAPDRVGAFF.

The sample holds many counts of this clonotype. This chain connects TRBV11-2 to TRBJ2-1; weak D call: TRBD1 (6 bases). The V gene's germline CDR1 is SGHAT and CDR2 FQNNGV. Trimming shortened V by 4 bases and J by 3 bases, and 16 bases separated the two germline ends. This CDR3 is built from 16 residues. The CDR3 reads CASSSLGDMNYNEQFF. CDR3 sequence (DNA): TGTGCCAGCAGCTCCCTGGGGGACATGAACTACAATGAGCAGTTCTTC.

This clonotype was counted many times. CDR3 loop: CASSLGDIMNTEAFF. The CDR3 DNA sequence: TGTGCCAGCAGCTTAGGAGATATAATGAACACTGAAGCTTTCTTT. The chain couples TRBV7-9 to TRBJ1-1, with D hard to call. The CDR3 consists of 15 residues. V shed 1 base and J shed 0 bases, with 9 bases lying between them. Looked up from germline, CDR1 is SEHNR and CDR2 is FQNEAQ (reference sequence).

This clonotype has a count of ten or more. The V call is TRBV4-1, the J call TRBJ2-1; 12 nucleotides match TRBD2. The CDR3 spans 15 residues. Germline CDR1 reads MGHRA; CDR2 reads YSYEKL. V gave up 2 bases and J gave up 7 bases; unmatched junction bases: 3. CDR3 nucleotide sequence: TGCGCCAGCAGCCAAAGGACTAGCGGGGTAAATGAGCAGTTCTTC. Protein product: CASSQRTSGVNEQFF.

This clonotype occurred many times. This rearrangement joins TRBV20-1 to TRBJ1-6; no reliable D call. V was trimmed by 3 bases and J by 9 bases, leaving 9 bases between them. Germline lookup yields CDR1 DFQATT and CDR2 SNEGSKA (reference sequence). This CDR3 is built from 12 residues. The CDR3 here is CSARTMASPLHF. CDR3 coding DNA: TGCAGTGCTAGGACTATGGCTTCACCCCTCCACTTT.

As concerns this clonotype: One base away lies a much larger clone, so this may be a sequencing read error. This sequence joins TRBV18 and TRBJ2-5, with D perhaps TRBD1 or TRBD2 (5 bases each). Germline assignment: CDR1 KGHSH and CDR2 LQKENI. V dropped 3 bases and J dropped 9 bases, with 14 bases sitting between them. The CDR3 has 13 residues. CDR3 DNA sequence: TGTGCCAGCTCACCGGAGGTCAGGGAGTCCCAGTACTTC. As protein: CASSPEVRESQYF.

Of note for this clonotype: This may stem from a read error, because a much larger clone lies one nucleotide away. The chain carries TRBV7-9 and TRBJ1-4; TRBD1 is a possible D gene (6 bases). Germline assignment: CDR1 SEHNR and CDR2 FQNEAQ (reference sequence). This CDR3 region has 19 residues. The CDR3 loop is CASSLLDSPESATNEKLSF. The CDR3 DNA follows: TGTGCCAGCAGCTTATTGGACAGCCCGGAATCTGCAACTAATGAAAAACTGTCTTTT.

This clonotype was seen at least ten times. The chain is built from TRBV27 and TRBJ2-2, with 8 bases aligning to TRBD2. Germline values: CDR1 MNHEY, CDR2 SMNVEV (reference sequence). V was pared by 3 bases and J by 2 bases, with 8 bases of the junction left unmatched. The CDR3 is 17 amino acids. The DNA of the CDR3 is TGTGCCAGCAGTTTTCAAATACTAGCGGACAACACCGGGGAGCTGTTTTTT. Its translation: CASSFQILADNTGELFF.

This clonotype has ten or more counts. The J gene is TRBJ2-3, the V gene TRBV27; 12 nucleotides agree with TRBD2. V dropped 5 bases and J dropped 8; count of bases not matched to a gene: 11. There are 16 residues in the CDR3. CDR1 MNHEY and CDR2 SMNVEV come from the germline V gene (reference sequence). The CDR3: CASSQIGTSGLTTQYF. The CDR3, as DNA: TGTGCCAGCAGTCAGATCGGGACTAGCGGGCTCACTACGCAGTATTTT.

The CDR3 is CASSSRDSSGADVLTF. In DNA, the CDR3 is TGTGCCAGCAGTTCCCGGGACAGCTCTGGGGCTGACGTCCTGACTTTC. The chain employs TRBV27 and TRBJ2-6; 7 bases map to TRBD1. V lost 4 bases and J lost 11; bases outside the gene matches: 14. This CDR3 has 16 amino acids. Germline-derived CDR1 and CDR2 are MNHEY and SMNVEV (reference sequence).

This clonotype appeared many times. DNA of the CDR3: TGTGCCAGCAGCCTGGGACAGGGGGAGATGACTGAAGCTTTCTTT. Translation gives CASSLGQGEMTEAFF. The V gene is TRBV7-9, the J gene TRBJ1-1; 11 nucleotides line up with TRBD1. The CDR3 is made up of 15 amino acids. V shed 5 bases and J 5 bases; nucleotides not matched to a gene: 7. In germline, CDR1 is SEHNR, CDR2 FQNEAQ (reference sequence).

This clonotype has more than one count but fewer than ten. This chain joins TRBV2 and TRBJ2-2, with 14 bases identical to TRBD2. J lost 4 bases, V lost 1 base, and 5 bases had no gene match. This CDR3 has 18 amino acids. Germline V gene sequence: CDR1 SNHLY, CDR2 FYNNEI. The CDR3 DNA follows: TGTGCCAGCAGTGAAGTGGGACTAGCGGGAGTGCTCACCGGGGAGCTGTTTTTT. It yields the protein CASSEVGLAGVLTGELFF.

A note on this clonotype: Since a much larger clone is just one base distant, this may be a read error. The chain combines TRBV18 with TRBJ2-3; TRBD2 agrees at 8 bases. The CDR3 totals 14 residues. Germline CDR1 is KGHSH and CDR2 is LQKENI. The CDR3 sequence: CASSQLAGQDTLYF. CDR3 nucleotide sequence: TGTGCCAGCTCACAATTAGCGGGACAAGATACGCTGTATTTT. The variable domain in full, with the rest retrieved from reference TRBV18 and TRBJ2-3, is NAGVMQNPRHLVRRRGQEARLRCSPMKGHSHVYWYRQLPEEGLKFMVYLQKENIIDESGMPKERFSAEFPKEGPSILRIQQVVRGDSAAYFCASSQLAGQDTLYFGPGTRLTVL.

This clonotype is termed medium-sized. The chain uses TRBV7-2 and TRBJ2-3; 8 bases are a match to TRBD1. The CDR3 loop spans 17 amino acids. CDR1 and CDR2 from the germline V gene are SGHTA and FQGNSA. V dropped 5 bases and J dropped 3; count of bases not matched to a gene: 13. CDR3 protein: CASSIPRTGSMTDTQYF. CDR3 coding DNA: TGTGCCAGCAGCATCCCACGGACAGGGAGTATGACAGATACGCAGTATTTT.

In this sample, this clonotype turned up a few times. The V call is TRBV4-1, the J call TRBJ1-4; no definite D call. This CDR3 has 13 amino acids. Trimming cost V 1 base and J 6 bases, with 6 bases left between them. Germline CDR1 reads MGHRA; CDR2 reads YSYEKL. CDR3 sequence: CASSQGLDEKLFF. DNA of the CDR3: TGCGCCAGCAGCCAAGGTCTGGATGAAAAACTGTTTTTT.

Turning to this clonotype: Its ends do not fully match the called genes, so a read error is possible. CDR3 residues: CARSVAADEQYF. Here the CDR3 DNA reads TGTGCCCGGAGTGTCGCGGCGGACGAGCAGTACTTC. This chain connects TRBV30 to TRBJ2-7, with unresolved D. Germline assignment: CDR1 GTSNPN and CDR2 SVGIG (reference sequence). The CDR3 sequence is 12 residues long.

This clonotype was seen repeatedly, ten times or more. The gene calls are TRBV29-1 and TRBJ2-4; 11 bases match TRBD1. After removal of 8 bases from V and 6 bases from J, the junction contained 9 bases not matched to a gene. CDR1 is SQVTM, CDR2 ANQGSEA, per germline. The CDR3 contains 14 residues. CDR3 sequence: CSIEAGTGGNIQYF. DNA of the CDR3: TGCAGCATCGAAGCCGGGACAGGGGGAAACATTCAGTACTTC. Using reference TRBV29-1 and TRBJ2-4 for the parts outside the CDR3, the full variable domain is SAVISQKPSRDICQRGTSLTIQCQVDSQVTMMFWYRQQPGQSLTLIATANQGSEATYESGFVIDKFPISRPNLTFSTLTVSNMSPEDSSIYLCSIEAGTGGNIQYFGAGTRLSVL.

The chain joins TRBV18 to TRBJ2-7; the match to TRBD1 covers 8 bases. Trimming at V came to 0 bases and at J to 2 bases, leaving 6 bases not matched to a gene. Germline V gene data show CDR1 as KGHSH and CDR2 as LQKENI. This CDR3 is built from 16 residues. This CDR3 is CASSPPPGQGPYEQYF. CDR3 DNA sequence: TGTGCCAGCTCACCACCACCAGGACAGGGCCCCTACGAGCAGTACTTC.

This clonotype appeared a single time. In nucleotides, the CDR3 is TGTGCCAGCAACCTAGTGGGAGCTAGCACAGATACGCAGTATTTT. As protein: CASNLVGASTDTQYF. The chain combines TRBV9 with TRBJ2-3; D might be TRBD2 (5 bases). Trimming left V 6 bases short and J 0 bases short, with 14 bases between. The CDR3 runs to 15 residues. CDR1 is SGDLS, CDR2 YYNGEE, per germline.

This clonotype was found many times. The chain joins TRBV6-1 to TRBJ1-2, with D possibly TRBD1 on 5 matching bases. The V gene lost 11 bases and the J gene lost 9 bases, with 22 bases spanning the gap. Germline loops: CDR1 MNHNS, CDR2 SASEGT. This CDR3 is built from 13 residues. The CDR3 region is CAPQGPHLLRYTF. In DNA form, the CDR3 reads TGTGCCCCCCAGGGCCCCCATTTATTACGCTACACCTTC.

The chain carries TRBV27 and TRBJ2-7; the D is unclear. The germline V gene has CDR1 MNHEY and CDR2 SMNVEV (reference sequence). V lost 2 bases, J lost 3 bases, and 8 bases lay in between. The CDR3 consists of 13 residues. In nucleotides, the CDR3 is TGTGCCAGCAGTTTAGGCCCGGGCTACGAGCAGTACTTC. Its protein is CASSLGPGYEQYF.

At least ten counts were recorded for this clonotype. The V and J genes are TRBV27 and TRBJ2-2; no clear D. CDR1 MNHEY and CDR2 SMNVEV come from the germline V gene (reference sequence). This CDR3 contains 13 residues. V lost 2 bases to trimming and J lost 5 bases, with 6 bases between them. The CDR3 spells CASSLKNTGELFF. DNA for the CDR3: TGTGCCAGCAGTTTAAAGAATACCGGGGAGCTGTTTTTT.

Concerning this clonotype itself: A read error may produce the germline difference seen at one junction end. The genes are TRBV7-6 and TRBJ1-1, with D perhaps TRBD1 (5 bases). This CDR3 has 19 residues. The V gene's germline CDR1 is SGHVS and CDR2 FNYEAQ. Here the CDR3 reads CASTEALIGTDLGNTGAFF. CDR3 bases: TGTGCCAGCACCGAAGCGCTAATAGGGACGGACTTGGGGAACACTGGAGCTTTCTTT.